This TCR beta chain appears in the sequencing data of a study of control samples from healthy donors and cancer patients. Assay: immunoSEQ multiplex PCR; the TCRdb copy retains only in-frame clones and omits some. This table has some 95,000 clones, roughly 92% appearing once. J lost 3 bases, V lost 7 bases, and 3 bases had no gene match. Germline V CDR1 and CDR2: KGHSH, LQKENI. CDR3 length: 13 amino acids. The origin of this receptor is a human donor in good health. The donor label of this sample is uncertain. Sequenced: blood. The chain recombines TRBV18 with TRBJ2-5; 9 nucleotides line up with TRBD1. The CDR3 loop reads CASLTGGEETQYF. DNA of the CDR3: TGTGCCAGCTTAACAGGGGGCGAAGAGACCCAGTACTTC.